The T cell receptor (beta chain) under discussion was sequenced for a study of CD8 T cells in Susac syndrome. Random hexamers primed reverse transcription of about 0.45 to 1 ug RNA. A multiplex approach, immunoSEQ multiplex PCR, amplified TCR beta CDR3 across 54 Vbeta and 13 Jbeta. TCRdb analysed the immunoSEQ multiplex PCR reads with MiXCR anew, one entry per CDR3 protein. The sample has 200,000 to 250,000 distinct CDR3 sequences, 95% seen once; the top ten hold about 0.091%. Whole-study findings and limits: The number of individuals included in the study's TCR sequencing and HLA analysis was acknowledged as relatively small.

With regard to this clonotype: Antigen unknown.

TCR beta sequencing covered blood CD8+ and CD4+ T cells. The patients who served as multiple sclerosis controls were treatment-naive and had stable or active relapsing-remitting disease that fulfilled the revised McDonald criteria. V lost 0 bases to trimming and J lost 6 bases; unmatched junction nucleotides: 7. This CDR3 has 15 residues. The germline V gene encodes CDR1 DFQATT and CDR2 SNEGSKA (reference sequence). This TCR was recovered from a human donor with multiple sclerosis. Sequenced sample: CD4+ T cells from PBMCs. The rearrangement links TRBV20-1 to TRBJ2-7, with TRBD1 identical over 11 bases. The CDR3 region has the DNA TGCAGTGCTAGAGATGCGAGGGACAGGGGGATCGAGCAGTACTTC. This encodes CSARDARDRGIEQYF.